The T cell receptor (beta chain) described here comes from a study of glioma-infiltrating T cells after dendritic cell vaccination. The study, taken as a whole, reports: Only a small number of patients had complete blood and tumor samples.

In regard to this clone: As yet, its antigen is unknown.

In germline, CDR1 is SGHRS, CDR2 YFSETQ. V shed 0 bases, J shed 2 bases, and the junction held 4 bases outside the gene matches. The CDR3 has 15 amino acids. Profiling relied on immunoSEQ multiplex PCR, and the TCRdb table lists in-frame clones only, not all of them. The table has nearly 85,000 clones, around 90% seen once. The receptor was isolated from a human donor with glioblastoma. The input for sequencing was blood, taken before dendritic cell vaccination. The gene calls are TRBV5-1 and TRBJ2-5; TRBD2 matches 7 bases. CDR3 DNA: TGCGCCAGCAGCTTGGACGGGGGGTTACAAGAGACCCAGTACTTC. This translates into CASSLDGGLQETQYF.